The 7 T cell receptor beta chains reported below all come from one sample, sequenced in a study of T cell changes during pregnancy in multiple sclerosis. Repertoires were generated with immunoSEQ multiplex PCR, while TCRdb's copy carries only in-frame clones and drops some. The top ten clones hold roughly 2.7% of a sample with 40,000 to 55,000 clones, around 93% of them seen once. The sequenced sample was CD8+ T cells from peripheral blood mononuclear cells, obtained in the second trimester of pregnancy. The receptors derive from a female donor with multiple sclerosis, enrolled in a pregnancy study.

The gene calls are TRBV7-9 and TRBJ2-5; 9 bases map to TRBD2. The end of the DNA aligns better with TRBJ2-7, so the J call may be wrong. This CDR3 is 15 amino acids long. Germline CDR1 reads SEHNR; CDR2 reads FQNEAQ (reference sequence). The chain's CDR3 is CASSFIASGVYEQYF. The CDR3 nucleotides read TGTGCCAGCAGCTTTATAGCTAGCGGGGTCTACGAGCAGTACTTC.

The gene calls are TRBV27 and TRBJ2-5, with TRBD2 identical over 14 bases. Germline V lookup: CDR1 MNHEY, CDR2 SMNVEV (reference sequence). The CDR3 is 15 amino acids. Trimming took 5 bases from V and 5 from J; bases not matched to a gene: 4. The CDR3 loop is CASSPGTSGGETQYF. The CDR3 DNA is TGTGCCAGCAGTCCTGGGACTAGCGGGGGTGAGACCCAGTACTTC.

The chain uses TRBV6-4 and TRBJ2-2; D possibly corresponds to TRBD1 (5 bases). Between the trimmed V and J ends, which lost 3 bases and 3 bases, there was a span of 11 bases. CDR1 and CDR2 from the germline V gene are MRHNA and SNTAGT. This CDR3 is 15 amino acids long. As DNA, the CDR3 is TGTGCCAGCAGTGAGCTGGGGCTGGACACCGGGGAGCTGTTTTTT. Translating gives CASSELGLDTGELFF.

CDR3 region: CASSLGRGGPNEQYF. The CDR3 coding sequence is TGTGCCAGCAGCTTAGGCCGGGGGGGGCCGAACGAGCAGTACTTC. The rearrangement links TRBV11-2 to TRBJ2-7; TRBD2 matches at 8 bases. Germline trimming cut 1 base from V and 5 bases from J; bases unmatched to any gene: 7. CDR1 and CDR2 (germline): SGHAT, FQNNGV. The CDR3 is 15 amino acids.

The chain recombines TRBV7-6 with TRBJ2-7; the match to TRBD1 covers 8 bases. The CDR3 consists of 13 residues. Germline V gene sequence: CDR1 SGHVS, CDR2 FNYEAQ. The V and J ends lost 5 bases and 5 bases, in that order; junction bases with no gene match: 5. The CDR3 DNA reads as TGTGCCAGCAGCGAGGACAGGGCCCACGAGCAGTACTTC. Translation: CASSEDRAHEQYF.

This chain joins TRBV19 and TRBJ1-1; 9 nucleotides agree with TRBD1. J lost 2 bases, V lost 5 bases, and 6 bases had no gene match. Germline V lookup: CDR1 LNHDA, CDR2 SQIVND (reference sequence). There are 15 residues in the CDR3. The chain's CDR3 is CASSLQQGANTEAFF. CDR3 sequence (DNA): TGTGCCAGTAGTTTGCAACAGGGGGCAAACACTGAAGCTTTCTTT.

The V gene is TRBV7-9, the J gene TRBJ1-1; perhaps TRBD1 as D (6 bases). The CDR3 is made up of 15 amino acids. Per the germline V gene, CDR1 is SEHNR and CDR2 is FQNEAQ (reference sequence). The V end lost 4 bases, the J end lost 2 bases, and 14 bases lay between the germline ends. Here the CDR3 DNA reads TGTGCCAGCAGCTACGAATCCAGGGGAAACACTGAAGCTTTCTTT. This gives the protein CASSYESRGNTEAFF.